The rows below give T cell receptor beta chains drawn from one sample of a study of blood T cell repertoires in COVID-19. Libraries were prepared by immunoSEQ multiplex PCR; TCRdb keeps only in-frame clonotypes and omits some of them. The sample records about 250,000 clones, more than 70% being singletons. The sample consisted of peripheral blood. These receptors originate from a woman aged 40 to 50 who had recovered from COVID-19. CDR3s include the opening cysteine and the closing phenylalanine or tryptophan. The D gene is left open where the match is weak. Some rows mark clone size as missing; the rest say once, few, many or name a class of expanded clone.

v_gene,d_gene,j_gene,abundance,CDR3aa,CDR3nt
TRBV4-1,-,TRBJ1-6,-,CASSQAVRGGSSYNSPLHF,TGCGCCAGCAGCCAAGCGGTCCGGGGGGGGAGCTCCTATAATTCACCCCTCCACTTT
TRBV2,-,TRBJ2-4,-,CASSAPGGAKNIQYF,TGTGCCAGCAGTGCACCAGGAGGAGCCAAAAACATTCAGTACTTC
TRBV27,-,TRBJ2-7,once,CASSLFSMSSYEQYF,TGTGCCAGCAGTTTATTTAGCATGAGCTCCTACGAGCAGTACTTC
TRBV6-6,TRBD1,TRBJ1-2,once,CASSYAPDRAIGYTF,TGTGCCAGCAGTTACGCCCCCGACAGGGCGATTGGCTACACCTTC
TRBV28,-,TRBJ2-3,few,CASSFLSGTDTQYF,TGTGCCAGCAGTTTTCTCTCTGGCACAGATACGCAGTATTTT
TRBV9,-,TRBJ1-4,-,CASSVEGGLGSNEKLFF,TGTGCCAGCAGCGTAGAGGGCGGGTTAGGCAGTAATGAAAAACTGTTTTTT
TRBV6-1,-,TRBJ2-1,-,CASSEWTDNEQFF,TGTGCCAGCAGTGAATGGACAGACAATGAGCAGTTCTTC
TRBV27,TRBD1,TRBJ1-2,-,CASSFGQGVGYGYTF,TGTGCCAGCAGTTTTGGGCAGGGGGTGGGCTATGGCTACACCTTC
TRBV13,-,TRBJ2-7,-,CASSLGAANSYEQYF,TGTGCCAGCAGCTTAGGGGCCGCCAACTCCTACGAGCAGTACTTC
TRBV25-1,TRBD1,TRBJ2-5,-,CASRDRGMVETQYF,TGTGCCAGCAGGGACAGGGGTATGGTTGAGACCCAGTACTTC
TRBV7-2,-,TRBJ2-5,-,CASSLGTSIGETQYF,TGTGCCAGCAGCTTAGGAACTAGTATTGGAGAGACCCAGTACTTC
TRBV5-5,TRBD1,TRBJ1-6,-,CASSLGPGQGSKALHF,TGTGCCAGCAGCTTGGGTCCGGGACAGGGAAGTAAGGCCCTCCACTTT
TRBV5-1,TRBD1,TRBJ2-3,-,CASSPGQGTDTQYF,TGCGCCAGCAGCCCAGGACAGGGCACAGATACGCAGTATTTT
TRBV19,TRBD1,TRBJ1-2,-,CASSPRTGPSFNYGYTF,TGTGCCAGTAGTCCAAGGACAGGCCCGAGTTTTAACTATGGCTACACCTTC
TRBV6-6,-,TRBJ1-5,-,CASSFNPQPQHF,TGTGCCAGCAGTTTTAATCCTCAGCCCCAGCATTTT
TRBV6-5,-,TRBJ1-3,once,CASSYSRDQGNTIYF,TGTGCCAGCAGTTACTCGAGGGATCAGGGAAACACCATATATTTT
TRBV10-3,-,TRBJ2-7,-,CAISPDSYNYEQYF,TGTGCCATCAGCCCCGACAGTTATAACTACGAGCAGTACTTC
TRBV21-1,-,TRBJ2-1,-,CASIPGEPPFPSTYNEQFF,TGTGCCAGCATCCCGGGGGAGCCCCCTTTCCCTTCCACTTACAATGAGCAGTTCTTC
TRBV6-2/TRBV6-3,TRBD1,TRBJ2-4,once,CASSSTGVAKNIQYF,TGTGCCAGCAGTTCGACAGGGGTAGCCAAAAACATTCAGTACTTC
TRBV5-1,TRBD2,TRBJ2-7,once,CASSLGGLAPSSSYEQYF,TGCGCCAGCAGCTTGGGGGGACTAGCGCCCTCAAGCTCCTACGAGCAGTACTTC
TRBV30,-,TRBJ1-2,-,CAWSSVNYGYTF,TGTGCCTGGAGTTCAGTGAACTATGGCTACACCTTC
TRBV5-1,TRBD2,TRBJ2-5,few,CASSLAAGVQETQYF,TGCGCCAGCAGCTTGGCAGCGGGGGTACAAGAGACCCAGTACTTC
TRBV20-1,TRBD2,TRBJ2-1,-,CSASVMGLAAYNEQFF,TGCAGTGCTAGTGTTATGGGACTAGCGGCTTACAATGAGCAGTTCTTC
TRBV10-3,-,TRBJ1-2,-,CAIRPAGFNYGYTF,TGTGCCATCCGACCGGCGGGCTTTAACTATGGCTACACCTTC
TRBV23-1,-,TRBJ1-5,-,CASSQAPGPQHF,TGCGCCAGCAGTCAAGCGCCGGGGCCCCAGCATTTT
TRBV29-1,TRBD1,TRBJ2-7,-,CNGRDSSYEQYF,TGCAACGGCCGGGACAGCTCCTACGAGCAGTACTTC
TRBV3-1/TRBV3-2,-,TRBJ1-5,-,CASSQGWGGGVSNQPQHF,TGTGCCAGCAGCCAAGGGTGGGGGGGTGGAGTTAGCAATCAGCCCCAGCATTTT
TRBV4-1,TRBD1,TRBJ1-5,-,CASSPRTGGDQPQHF,TGCGCCAGCAGCCCAAGGACAGGGGGCGACCAGCCCCAGCATTTT
TRBV29-1,TRBD1,TRBJ2-7,-,CSVGDRNEQYF,TGCAGCGTGGGGGACAGAAACGAGCAGTACTTC
TRBV7-2,TRBD1,TRBJ1-3,-,CASSLAPDRGGNTIYF,TGTGCCAGCAGCTTAGCCCCGGACAGGGGGGGAAACACCATATATTTT
TRBV19,TRBD1,TRBJ2-7,few,CASSTTGGGEQYF,TGTGCCAGTAGTACCACAGGGGGCGGAGAGCAGTACTTC
TRBV30,TRBD1,TRBJ1-2,-,CAWSVQGRYGYTF,TGTGCCTGGAGTGTACAGGGGAGGTATGGCTACACCTTC
TRBV7-2,TRBD1,TRBJ1-6,-,CASSLVGGFGNSPLHF,TGTGCCAGCAGCTTAGTAGGGGGCTTTGGGAATTCACCCCTCCACTTT
TRBV24-1,-,TRBJ2-3,-,CATSDPRWDTQYF,TGTGCCACCAGTGACCCGAGGTGGGATACGCAGTATTTT
TRBV9,TRBD2,TRBJ2-1,-,CASSVDGTRRNEQFF,TGTGCCAGCAGCGTAGACGGGACTAGGAGAAATGAGCAGTTCTTC
TRBV3-1/TRBV3-2,TRBD2,TRBJ2-1,-,CASSQDMLAGYNEQFF,TGTGCCAGCAGCCAAGATATGCTAGCGGGATACAATGAGCAGTTCTTC
TRBV19,-,TRBJ2-2,-,CASSTQGTGELFF,TGTGCCAGTAGCACTCAGGGGACCGGGGAGCTGTTTTTT
TRBV7-9,TRBD1,TRBJ1-2,-,CASSNPGQGNGYTF,TGTGCCAGCAGCAACCCGGGACAGGGCAATGGCTACACCTTC
TRBV10-3,TRBD1,TRBJ2-4,-,CAISGTGGDIQYF,TGTGCCATCAGCGGGACAGGCGGGGACATTCAGTACTTC
TRBV15,-,TRBJ2-6,-,CATSSRDSGANVLTF,TGTGCCACCAGTAGCCGGGACTCTGGGGCCAACGTCCTGACTTTC
TRBV6-2/TRBV6-3,TRBD2,TRBJ2-1,-,CASSSGGAGVHNEQFF,TGTGCCAGCAGCTCCGGGGGGGCAGGGGTACACAATGAGCAGTTCTTC
TRBV2,TRBD2,TRBJ2-3,-,CASRTGLAAPTDTQYF,TGTGCCAGCAGAACGGGACTAGCGGCTCCCACGGATACGCAGTATTTT
TRBV28,-,TRBJ1-2,-,CASSLLTGYGYTF,TGTGCCAGCAGTTTACTAACAGGGTATGGCTACACCTTC
TRBV27,TRBD2,TRBJ2-3,-,CASSPSLAGITDTQYF,TGTGCCAGCAGTCCCTCACTAGCGGGGATCACAGATACGCAGTATTTT
TRBV5-6,-,TRBJ2-1,-,CASSLVGLRDFYNEQFF,TGTGCCAGCAGCTTGGTTGGACTCCGGGACTTTTACAATGAGCAGTTCTTC
TRBV19,TRBD1,TRBJ1-6,-,CASSISRGLLRSPLHF,TGTGCCAGTAGTATCTCCAGGGGGCTCCTGCGTTCACCCCTCCACTTT
TRBV15,-,TRBJ1-2,-,CATSRDRGQVLFGYTF,TGTGCCACCAGCAGAGATCGGGGTCAGGTATTGTTTGGCTACACCTTC
TRBV28,-,TRBJ2-7,-,CASSRQVPYEQYF,TGTGCCAGCAGTAGACAGGTACCCTACGAGCAGTACTTC
TRBV24-1,TRBD2,TRBJ2-1,once,CATSDRPRLAASSYNEQFF,TGTGCCACCAGTGATCGCCCCCGACTAGCGGCCAGCTCCTACAATGAGCAGTTCTTC
TRBV3-1/TRBV3-2,TRBD1,TRBJ1-6,-,CASSPDRFNSPLHF,TGTGCCAGCAGCCCGGACAGGTTTAATTCACCCCTCCACTTT
TRBV28,TRBD1,TRBJ1-4,-,CASSTPGQGVTNEKLFF,TGTGCCAGCAGTACCCCGGGACAGGGGGTAACTAATGAAAAACTGTTTTTT
TRBV28,TRBD2,TRBJ2-3,-,CASRGGITSTDTQYF,TGTGCCAGCAGGGGGGGGATTACTAGCACAGATACGCAGTATTTT
TRBV12-5,-,TRBJ2-5,-,CASGYGGGRETQYF,TGTGCTAGTGGGTACGGGGGAGGTAGGGAGACCCAGTACTTC
TRBV19,TRBD2,TRBJ2-3,-,CASSSGSGTQYF,TGTGCCAGTAGTAGCGGGAGTGGTACGCAGTATTTT
TRBV28,-,TRBJ1-4,-,CASSTRQSTNEKLFF,TGTGCCAGCAGTACCCGACAGTCAACTAATGAAAAACTGTTTTTT
TRBV6-1,-,TRBJ1-6,-,CASTRISSGSPLHF,TGTGCCAGCACCCGCATTAGCTCTGGGTCACCCCTCCACTTT